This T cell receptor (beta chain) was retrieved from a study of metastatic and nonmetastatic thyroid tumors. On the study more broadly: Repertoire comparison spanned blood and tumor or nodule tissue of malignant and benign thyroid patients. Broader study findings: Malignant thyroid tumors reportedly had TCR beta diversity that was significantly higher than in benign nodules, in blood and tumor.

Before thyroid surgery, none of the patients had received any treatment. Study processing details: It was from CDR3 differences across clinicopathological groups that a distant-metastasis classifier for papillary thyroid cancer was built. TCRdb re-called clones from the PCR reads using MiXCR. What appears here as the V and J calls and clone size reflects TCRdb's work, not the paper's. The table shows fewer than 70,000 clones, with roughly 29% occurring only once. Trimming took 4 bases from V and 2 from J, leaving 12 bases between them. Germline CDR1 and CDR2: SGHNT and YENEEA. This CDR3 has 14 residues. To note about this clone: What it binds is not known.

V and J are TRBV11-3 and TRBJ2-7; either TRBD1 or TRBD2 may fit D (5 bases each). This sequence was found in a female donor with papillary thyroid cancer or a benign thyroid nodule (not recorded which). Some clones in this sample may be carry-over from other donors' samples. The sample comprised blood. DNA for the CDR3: TGTGCCAGCAGCTGGGGGACCGCAGCCTACGAGCAGTACTTC. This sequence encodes CASSWGTAAYEQYF. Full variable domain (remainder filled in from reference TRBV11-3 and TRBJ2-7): EAGVVQSPRYKIIEKKQPVAFWCNPISGHNTLYWYLQNLGQGPELLIRYENEEAVDDSQLPKDRFSAERLKGVDSTLKIQPAELGDSAVYLCASSWGTAAYEQYFGPGTRLTVT.